The 2 T cell receptor beta chains presented below share a single source sample, sequenced in a study of CD8+CD57+ T cells in acquired aplastic anemia. The template for TCR beta VDJ and CDR3 sequence profiling was genomic DNA. TCRdb reprocessed the reads with MiXCR, giving one entry per CDR3 protein. The data hold about 180,000 distinct CDR3 sequences, with about 50% observed a single time. Individuals selected for sequencing had exhibited CD8+CD57+ cell expansion on flow cytometry. Sequencing used sorted CD4+, CD8+, or CD8+CD57+ T cells (not recorded which) from PBMCs. These receptors were obtained from a human donor with aplastic anemia.

V and J are TRBV15 and TRBJ1-5; TRBD1 aligns across 7 bases. Trimming removed 3 bases from V and 8 bases from J; junction bases left unmatched: 10. Germline assignment: CDR1 LNHNV and CDR2 YYDKDF (reference sequence). The CDR3 spans 15 residues. The CDR3 region is CATSSEQGNLEPQHF. The CDR3 coding sequence is TGTGCCACCAGCAGCGAACAGGGGAATTTGGAGCCCCAGCATTTT. Based on the CDR3 plus reference TRBV15 and TRBJ1-5, the full variable domain is DAMVIQNPRYQVTQFGKPVTLSCSQTLNHNVMYWYQQKSSQAPKLLFHYYDKDFNNEADTPDNFQSRRPNTSFCFLDIRSPGLGDTAMYLCATSSEQGNLEPQHFGDGTRLSIL.

The chain couples TRBV15 to TRBJ2-3; no reliable D call. Germline assignment: CDR1 LNHNV and CDR2 YYDKDF (reference sequence). The CDR3 sequence is 13 residues long. V lost 4 bases and J lost 6, with 11 bases in between. This CDR3 reads CATSKDLVDTQYF. The DNA for the CDR3 is TGTGCCACCAGCAAGGATCTCGTTGATACGCAGTATTTT.